The rows below give T cell receptor beta chains drawn from one sample of a study of CD8 T cells in ankylosing spondylitis. TCRdb processed the 5' RACE reads anew with MiXCR; each CDR3 protein has one entry. The sample lists over 700,000 distinct CDR3 sequences; 15% to 20% were seen once. The material sequenced was blood, either unsorted or a sorted T cell fraction (not recorded which). All receptors come from a male donor with ankylosing spondylitis. Both conserved end residues are part of each CDR3. The D gene is left open where the match is weak. Clone size is given for some rows only: seen once, a few or many times, or a class if the clone is expanded.

j_gene | v_gene | abundance | d_gene | CDR3nt | CDR3aa
TRBJ2-7 | TRBV9 | - | - | TGTGCCAGCAGCGTAGCTATTGGGAGCTCCTACGAGCAGTACTTC | CASSVAIGSSYEQYF
TRBJ1-4 | TRBV12-3/TRBV12-4 | - | - | TGTGCCAGCAGTCCCTCTTGGGGGCATGAAAAACTGTTTTTT | CASSPSWGHEKLFF
TRBJ2-2 | TRBV6-2/TRBV6-3 | - | - | TGTGCCAGCAGGTCAGCGGGACAGAACACCGGGGAGCTGTTTTTT | CASRSAGQNTGELFF
TRBJ1-1 | TRBV2 | - | - | TGTGCCAGCTCCGGACAGAGGAACACTGAAGCTTTCTTT | CASSGQRNTEAFF
TRBJ2-3 | TRBV10-3 | many | TRBD2 | TGTGCCATCAGTGAGGTCGGGGGGGACCCCCTCGGGGATACGCAGTATTTT | CAISEVGGDPLGDTQYF
TRBJ2-7 | TRBV28 | - | - | TGTGCCAGCAGTTTAGCTGGGGGGAACGCCTACGAGCAGTACTTC | CASSLAGGNAYEQYF
TRBJ2-3 | TRBV20-1 | - | - | TGCAGTGCTAGAAACCTGGGTCGGGGACGCACAGATACGCAGTATTTT | CSARNLGRGRTDTQYF
TRBJ1-4 | TRBV7-8 | few | - | TGTGCCAGCAGCTTATACAGGGACGGGGAAAAACTGTTTTTT | CASSLYRDGEKLFF
TRBJ2-7 | TRBV4-1 | few | TRBD1 | TGCGCCAGCAGCCAAGATCTCGCCGGACAGGGCTCCTACGAGCAGTACTTC | CASSQDLAGQGSYEQYF
TRBJ1-1 | TRBV4-2 | once | - | TGTGCCAGCAGCCAAGACATCGCGAGGAACACTGAAGCTTTCTTT | CASSQDIARNTEAFF
TRBJ2-1 | TRBV11-2 | - | TRBD2 | TGTGCCAGCAGCTGGGGACTAGCGGGAGGGCCTAGGTCCTACAATGAGCAGTTCTTC | CASSWGLAGGPRSYNEQFF
TRBJ1-5 | TRBV12-3/TRBV12-4 | - | - | TGTGCCAGCAGTTTTGGGGTTTTGATCAATCAGCCCCAGCATTTT | CASSFGVLINQPQHF
TRBJ2-1 | TRBV12-3/TRBV12-4 | many | - | TGTGCCAGCAGTTTAATCGAGTCCTACAATGAGCAGTTCTTC | CASSLIESYNEQFF
TRBJ2-3 | TRBV20-1 | many | TRBD2 | TGCAGTGCGCGTGTTGGCGGGAGCGGAGATACGCAGTATTTT | CSARVGGSGDTQYF
TRBJ1-5 | TRBV7-6 | - | - | TGTGCCAGTGCGGGGGGGAGCGGTCAGCCCCAGCATTTT | CASAGGSGQPQHF
TRBJ2-7 | TRBV27 | - | TRBD2 | TGTGCCAGCACTCCGGGACTAGCGTCTGGCGAGCAGTACTTC | CASTPGLASGEQYF
TRBJ2-7 | TRBV10-2 | - | - | TGCGCCAGCCGCGGGACCTCCTACGAGCAGTACTTC | CASRGTSYEQYF
TRBJ2-2 | TRBV19 | few | TRBD1 | TGTGCCAGTAGTAACCAACAGGGGTCCTACACCGGGGAGCTGTTTTTT | CASSNQQGSYTGELFF
TRBJ2-3 | TRBV4-3 | few | TRBD1 | TGCGCCAGCAGCCTTGGTGGGACAGATCGGACAGATACGCAGTATTTT | CASSLGGTDRTDTQYF
TRBJ1-1 | TRBV10-3 | - | - | TGTGCCATCAGTGGGGTGAACACTGAAGCTTTCTTT | CAISGVNTEAFF
TRBJ2-3 | TRBV7-9 | - | - | TGTGCCAGCAGCTTAGAGCGTCAGAGCACAGATACGCAGTATTTT | CASSLERQSTDTQYF
TRBJ1-1 | TRBV7-9 | few | - | TGTGCCAGCAGCGGGGACGTAGCGAACACTGAAGCTTTCTTT | CASSGDVANTEAFF
TRBJ1-2 | TRBV7-8 | - | - | TGTGCCAGCAGCCCTCCCGGGCCTCCGGGGTATGGCTACACCTTC | CASSPPGPPGYGYTF
TRBJ2-1 | TRBV10-3 | few | TRBD2 | TGTGCCATCAGTGAGTCGGGTGGAGCGGGAGGCCCAAACTACAATGAGCAGTTCTTC | CAISESGGAGGPNYNEQFF
TRBJ2-5 | TRBV24-1 | - | - | TGTGCCACCAGTGCCTCGTTCTTCCAAGAGACCCAGTACTTC | CATSASFFQETQYF
TRBJ2-3 | TRBV18 | - | - | TGTGCCAGCCGGGGAATCGGGAACACAGATACGCAGTATTTT | CASRGIGNTDTQYF
TRBJ1-1 | TRBV11-3 | - | - | TGTGCCAGCAGCTTCCAACCTAGGATTGAAGCTTTCTTT | CASSFQPRIEAFF
TRBJ2-3 | TRBV7-6 | - | TRBD2 | TGTGCCAGCAGCACTAGGCGGGAGGCAGATACGCAGTATTTT | CASSTRREADTQYF
TRBJ2-4 | TRBV20-1 | many | TRBD2 | TGCAGTGCTACCATAGCGGGAGGTGGGGCGGGAAACATTCAGTACTTC | CSATIAGGGAGNIQYF
TRBJ1-1 | TRBV5-1 | - | - | TGCGCCAGCAGCTTGGTACCAGGGCCGAACACTGAAGCTTTCTTT | CASSLVPGPNTEAFF
TRBJ2-7 | TRBV11-2 | many | - | TGTGCCAGCAGCTTAGGGGTGACTTACGAGCAGTACTTC | CASSLGVTYEQYF
TRBJ2-7 | TRBV7-2 | - | - | TGTGCCAGCAGCTTAGGGTCAGGGATCCCTTACTACGAGCAGTACTTC | CASSLGSGIPYYEQYF
TRBJ2-1 | TRBV12-3/TRBV12-4 | - | - | TGTGCCAGCAGTTTAGCTGGTGGGACGGGTGAGCAGTTCTTC | CASSLAGGTGEQFF
TRBJ1-1 | TRBV12-3/TRBV12-4 | many | TRBD1 | TGTGCCAGCACCAGGACAGGGTCTCTCACTGAAGCTTTCTTT | CASTRTGSLTEAFF
TRBJ1-6 | TRBV12-3/TRBV12-4 | few | - | TGTGCCAGCAGTCCCGGAGGGTATGGTTCACCCCTCCACTTT | CASSPGGYGSPLHF
TRBJ2-1 | TRBV3-1 | many | - | TGTGCCAGCAGCCAACCGGACCAGCGTTACAATGAGCAGTTCTTC | CASSQPDQRYNEQFF
TRBJ2-1 | TRBV5-4 | few | - | TGTGCCAGCAGCCTTACCACGGGTAGAGATGAGCAGTTCTTC | CASSLTTGRDEQFF
TRBJ2-1 | TRBV6-2/TRBV6-3 | few | TRBD2 | TGTGCCAGCAGTCCACGCTGGGGGCTAGCGGGGGGCAAGAGCTCCTACAATGAGCAGTTCTTC | CASSPRWGLAGGKSSYNEQFF
TRBJ2-1 | TRBV9 | - | TRBD2 | TGTGCCAGCAGCTCGGGGACTAGCGGGAGGATAGGATCCTACAATGAGCAGTTCTTC | CASSSGTSGRIGSYNEQFF
TRBJ2-7 | TRBV28 | - | - | TGTGCCAGCAGCCCCCGGGGGCAATACTACGAGCAGTACTTC | CASSPRGQYYEQYF
TRBJ2-1 | TRBV4-2 | few | - | TGTGCCAGCAGCCAAGAAGGGGCTAGCGCCCCTGGTGAGTTCTTC | CASSQEGASAPGEFF
TRBJ1-5 | TRBV12-3/TRBV12-4 | - | - | TGTGCCAGCAGTTTAGGTCGGGACTACACGGAGGGCCAGCCCCAGCATTTT | CASSLGRDYTEGQPQHF
TRBJ2-5 | TRBV6-2/TRBV6-3 | few | TRBD2 | TGTGCCAGCAGTTACTCCGGACTAGCGGGTACTGAGACCCAGTACTTC | CASSYSGLAGTETQYF
TRBJ2-1 | TRBV6-1 | - | - | TGTGCCAGCATGTCTTCGGGGGCCAACTACAATGAGCAGTTCTTC | CASMSSGANYNEQFF
TRBJ2-7 | TRBV5-1 | - | TRBD1 | TGCGCCAGCAGCTTACTGACAGGGGGCTACGAGCAGTACTTC | CASSLLTGGYEQYF
TRBJ2-1 | TRBV14 | - | - | TGTGCCAGCAGCCAAGATGGTAGGGACAATGAGCAGTTCTTC | CASSQDGRDNEQFF
TRBJ2-1 | TRBV12-3/TRBV12-4 | few | TRBD1 | TGTGCCAGCAGTTTTTTTACCGGGACAGGGGGGCCGGATGAGCAGTTCTTC | CASSFFTGTGGPDEQFF
TRBJ1-1 | TRBV29-1 | - | - | TGCAGCGTTGTCGAGGGGGGGACTGAAGCTTTCTTT | CSVVEGGTEAFF
TRBJ2-2 | TRBV5-5 | - | - | TGTGCCAGCAGCTTGGGGTTGGAGAACACCGGGGAGCTGTTTTTT | CASSLGLENTGELFF
TRBJ2-1 | TRBV7-9 | few | TRBD1 | TGTGCCAGCAGCCCGGACAGGGGGTATGAGCAGTTCTTC | CASSPDRGYEQFF
TRBJ2-1 | TRBV5-1 | - | TRBD2 | TGCGCCGGCAGCAGATTAGCAGCGGGGGATTACAATGAGCAGTTCTTC | CAGSRLAAGDYNEQFF
TRBJ1-2 | TRBV10-3 | - | - | TGTGCCATCAGTGCCCCACCAGGGGTCAAAGGCTACACCTTC | CAISAPPGVKGYTF
TRBJ2-5 | TRBV6-5 | - | - | TGTGCCAGCAGTTACCACCTTTCGGAGGATAAAGAGACCCAGTACTTC | CASSYHLSEDKETQYF
TRBJ2-7 | TRBV4-1 | - | TRBD2 | TGCGCCAGCAGCCAAGAATCTAGCGGGCGGGAGCAGTACTTC | CASSQESSGREQYF
TRBJ2-3 | TRBV9 | many | - | TGTGCCAGCAGCGTATCGGGGAGCACAGATACGCAGTATTTT | CASSVSGSTDTQYF
TRBJ1-6 | TRBV3-1 | once | - | TGTGCCAGCAGCCGGAGGGGTGAACCCCTCCACTTT | CASSRRGEPLHF
TRBJ2-7 | TRBV27 | few | TRBD2 | TGTGCCAGCAGTTTAGGGGGGGTCCTCGGGTCCTACGAGCAGTACTTC | CASSLGGVLGSYEQYF
TRBJ1-1 | TRBV9 | few | - | TGTGCCAGCAGCGGCTCTTGGGTCAGCACTGAAGCTTTCTTT | CASSGSWVSTEAFF
TRBJ2-7 | TRBV5-1 | few | - | TGCGCCAGCAGCTTGGGCAGCAACTACGAGCAGTACTTC | CASSLGSNYEQYF
TRBJ2-7 | TRBV12-3/TRBV12-4 | few | TRBD2 | TGTGCCAGCAGTTTAGCGCCGGGACTAGCGGGAGTCACGGGATCCTACGAGCAGTACTTC | CASSLAPGLAGVTGSYEQYF